The rows below give T cell receptor beta chains drawn from one sample of a study of T cell repertoires in cytomegalovirus infection. Each CDR3 protein is one row after TCRdb ran MiXCR on the reads. The table has 450,000 to 600,000 distinct CDR3 sequences, about 42% seen once. Their recognized antigens are unknown. The input for sequencing was cultured PBMCs, taken from culture after CMV antigen stimulation. The receptors originated from a human donor in good health (CMV status not recorded). Some clones in this sample may be carry-over from other donors' samples. Each CDR3 is given with its conserved first and last residue. A D gene is named only where the DNA matches it firmly. Only part of the rows carry a size: once, few, many, or a class if the clone is expanded.

TRBJ1-2,TRBV28,.,.,TGTGCCAGCAGTTTATTGACGGCAGGGCGAAGGAACTATGGCTACACCTTC,CASSLLTAGRRNYGYTF
TRBJ1-5,TRBV20-1,TRBD1,few,TGCAGTGCTAGGAGACAGGGAAGCAATCAGCCCCAGCATTTT,CSARRQGSNQPQHF
TRBJ2-5,TRBV6-6,.,.,TGTGCCAGCAGTTACCCCCGTAGGGGGTACCAAGAGACCCAGTACTTC,CASSYPRRGYQETQYF
TRBJ2-5,TRBV7-4,.,.,TGTGCCAGCAGCCATCCCGGGCGGCTCGGAGAGACCCAGTACTTC,CASSHPGRLGETQYF
TRBJ1-1,TRBV20-1,.,few,TGCAGTGCTAACCCGACATCCGACACTGAAGCTTTCTTT,CSANPTSDTEAFF
TRBJ2-3,TRBV4-1,.,.,TGCGCCAGCAGCCGTGGGTCACTCACAGATACGCAGTATTTT,CASSRGSLTDTQYF
TRBJ2-1,TRBV9,TRBD1,.,TGTGCCAGCAGCGTGGGGACAGACAATGAGCAGTTCTTC,CASSVGTDNEQFF
TRBJ2-5,TRBV10-3,.,few,TGTGCCATCAGTGAGTCGCAAGCTCAAGAGACCCAGTACTTC,CAISESQAQETQYF
TRBJ2-5,TRBV27,.,.,TGTGCCAGCGCCCTTTTAGGGGGTCCAGAGACCCAGTACTTC,CASALLGGPETQYF
TRBJ2-7,TRBV7-6,.,.,TGTGCCAGCAGCTCGCCGGGACGCACTCTTGTAGAGCAGTACTTC,CASSSPGRTLVEQYF
TRBJ2-7,TRBV6-6,.,.,TGTGCCAGCAGTCCCCCTCGGATAATTGTCTCCTACGAGCAGTACTTC,CASSPPRIIVSYEQYF
TRBJ1-5,TRBV5-1,TRBD1,.,TGCGCCAGCAGCTTGGGGACAGGGGGCCTCAATCAGCCCCAGCATTTT,CASSLGTGGLNQPQHF
TRBJ1-1,TRBV7-9,.,.,TGTGCCAGCAGCCCGGAGGGTGGTTCCCTCATAGTCACTGAAGCTTTCTTT,CASSPEGGSLIVTEAFF
TRBJ2-4,TRBV7-4,TRBD2,few,TGTGCCAGCAGCTTACGGGGGGGGCTTGTCATTCAGTACTTC,CASSLRGGLVIQYF
TRBJ2-5,TRBV7-2,TRBD2,.,TGTGCCAGCAGCTTAGCGCCTGGACTAGCCGGGACCCAGTACTTC,CASSLAPGLAGTQYF
TRBJ1-1,TRBV6-1,.,.,TGTGCCGGAACGGAGCAGCTGGGCGCTGAAGCTTTCTTT,CAGTEQLGAEAFF
TRBJ1-4,TRBV7-8,.,.,TGTGCCAGCAGCTTAGGGGCAACCGGGAGACGGAATGAAAAACTGTTTTTT,CASSLGATGRRNEKLFF
TRBJ1-5,TRBV7-2,.,.,TGTGCCAGCAGCTCAAGGAGTGGGCCCCAGCATTTT,CASSSRSGPQHF
TRBJ2-7,TRBV7-2,TRBD2,few,TGTGCCAGCAGCTTACCAGCTGGACTAGCGGACTCCTACGAGCAGTACTTC,CASSLPAGLADSYEQYF
TRBJ2-2,TRBV7-4,.,.,TGTGCCAGCAGCTTAGGACCGTACAACACCGGGGAGCTGTTTTTT,CASSLGPYNTGELFF
TRBJ1-5,TRBV20-1,.,.,TGCAGTGCTAGAGATCCTGTCCCGGCGGTTCAGCCCCAGCATTTT,CSARDPVPAVQPQHF
TRBJ1-1,TRBV7-8,.,few,TGTGCCAGCAGCCCTAAGTCCGGCGGGGGCACTGAAGCTTTCTTT,CASSPKSGGGTEAFF
TRBJ1-1,TRBV29-1,.,.,TGCAGCGTTGAACGGGGGCAGGGCACTGAAGCTTTCTTT,CSVERGQGTEAFF
TRBJ1-2,TRBV7-9,TRBD1,few,TGTGCCAGCAGCCCGGGACAGGCGGAGGGCTACACCTTC,CASSPGQAEGYTF
TRBJ2-1,TRBV20-1,.,once,TGCAGTGCTATTAGCGGTGCTTCATACAATGAGCAGTTCTTC,CSAISGASYNEQFF
TRBJ2-5,TRBV7-6,TRBD2,few,TGTGCCAGCAGCTCCCTGGGGGAGCGGGAGAGGGAGACCCAGTACTTC,CASSSLGERERETQYF
TRBJ2-3,TRBV6-5,TRBD2,.,TGTGCCAGCAGTTACTCGAGAGTCCGGCGGGAGATAACAGATACGCAGTATTTT,CASSYSRVRREITDTQYF
TRBJ2-7,TRBV19,TRBD1,.,TGTGCCAGCCAGGGACAGAAACCCTACGAGCAGTACTTC,CASQGQKPYEQYF
TRBJ2-5,TRBV7-8,.,few,TGTGCCAGCAGCTTAACAGCGGCCCCCAGGGAGACCCAGTACTTC,CASSLTAAPRETQYF
TRBJ2-7,TRBV7-9,TRBD1,few,TGTGCCAGCAACCCGGGACAGCCCTACGAGCAGTACTTC,CASNPGQPYEQYF
TRBJ2-7,TRBV5-4,.,.,TGTGCCAGCAGCAGGGACCTTCGTACCTACGAGCAGTACTTC,CASSRDLRTYEQYF
TRBJ2-5,TRBV7-2,.,few,TGTGCCAGCAGCCCCGGTGGGAAGGGCCGAGAGACCCAGTACTTC,CASSPGGKGRETQYF
TRBJ1-6,TRBV19,.,many,TGTGCCAGTAGTCGGGACGGATTTAATTCACCCCTCCACTTT,CASSRDGFNSPLHF
TRBJ2-5,TRBV11-2,.,.,TGTGCCAGCAGCTCCCCCTCAACCGGGGGTGGGACCCAGTACTTC,CASSSPSTGGGTQYF
TRBJ1-2,TRBV28,.,.,TGTGCCAGCAGCCTGGGGGGGGCCTATGGCTACACCTTC,CASSLGGAYGYTF
TRBJ1-2,TRBV6-2/TRBV6-3,.,.,TGTGCCAGCAGAGGCAGCGACGCCTATGGCTACACCTTC,CASRGSDAYGYTF
TRBJ2-1,TRBV9,.,.,TGTGCCAGCAGCTCCCTAGTACTCGGTGAGCAGTTCTTC,CASSSLVLGEQFF
TRBJ2-2,TRBV6-5,.,.,TGTGCCAGCCTAAAGAGCACCGGGGAGCTGTTTTTT,CASLKSTGELFF
TRBJ2-1,TRBV7-6,TRBD2,few,TGTGCCAGCAGCCCGCGGGGAGCGGGGGCCAGCGCTGAGCAGTTCTTC,CASSPRGAGASAEQFF
TRBJ2-5,TRBV7-8,.,few,TGTGCCAGCAGCTTAGGGACTCAACTAGCTCAAGAGACCCAGTACTTC,CASSLGTQLAQETQYF
TRBJ1-1,TRBV28,TRBD1,.,TGTGCCAGCAGTACTACAGGGGTAACTGAAGCTTTCTTT,CASSTTGVTEAFF
TRBJ1-4,TRBV7-2,.,.,TGTGCCAGCAAACTTGGGGGGATTACTGAAAAACTGTTTTTT,CASKLGGITEKLFF